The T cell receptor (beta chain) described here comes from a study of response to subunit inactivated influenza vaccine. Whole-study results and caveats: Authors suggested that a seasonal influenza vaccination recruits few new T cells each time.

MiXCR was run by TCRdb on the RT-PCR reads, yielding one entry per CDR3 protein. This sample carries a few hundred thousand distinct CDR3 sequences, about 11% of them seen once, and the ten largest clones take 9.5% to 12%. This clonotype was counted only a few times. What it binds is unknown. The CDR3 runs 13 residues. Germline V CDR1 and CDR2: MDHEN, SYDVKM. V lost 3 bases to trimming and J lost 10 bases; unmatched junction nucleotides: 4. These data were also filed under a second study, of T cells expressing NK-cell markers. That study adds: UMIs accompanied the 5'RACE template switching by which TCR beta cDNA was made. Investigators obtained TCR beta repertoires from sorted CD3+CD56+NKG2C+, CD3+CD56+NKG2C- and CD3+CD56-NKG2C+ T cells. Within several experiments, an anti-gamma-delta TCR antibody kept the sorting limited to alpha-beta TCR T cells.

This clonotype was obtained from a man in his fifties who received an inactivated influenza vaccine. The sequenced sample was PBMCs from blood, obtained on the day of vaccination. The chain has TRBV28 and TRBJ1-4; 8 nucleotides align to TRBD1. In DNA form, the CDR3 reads TGTGCCAGCAGTTTGGACAGGGTTGGAAAACTGTTTTTT. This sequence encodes CASSLDRVGKLFF.